These 32 T cell receptor beta chains originate from one sample sequenced in a study of regulatory T cells in long-lasting Graves disease. Libraries of TCR beta came from iRepertoire HTBI primers plus Arm-PCR of CDR3 regions. MiXCR, applied by TCRdb to the multiplex PCR reads, yields one record per CDR3 protein. The sample records under 450,000 distinct CDR3 sequences, around 22% being singletons. The time point denotes: persistent/refractory GD, antithyroid drugs over 5 years with positive TRAb. The TCR library was made from RNA that had been extracted from PBMCs in TRIzol. Specimen: peripheral blood mononuclear cells (PBMCs), collected when the disease was refractory, from a patient treated with antithyroid drugs. The source is a female donor with Graves disease.

This clonotype has at least ten counts. The rearrangement uses TRBV11-1 and TRBJ2-7; 7 bases are shared with TRBD2. The germline V gene encodes CDR1 SGHAT and CDR2 FQDESV (reference sequence). J was trimmed by 6 bases and V by 5 bases; bases with no gene match: 7. CDR3 length: 13 residues. The CDR3 sequence: CASSTRTGGEQYF. In nucleotides, the CDR3 is TGTGCCAGCAGCACACGGACGGGGGGCGAGCAGTACTTC.

Ten or more counts support this clonotype. The J gene is TRBJ2-7, the V gene TRBV12-3 or TRBV12-4; no clear D gene. The CDR3 contains 14 residues. V was pared by 6 bases and J by 1 base, with 13 bases between. In DNA form, the CDR3 reads TGTGCCAGCAGCCCTTTATTGGGGTCCTACGAGCAGTACTTC. Its protein product is CASSPLLGSYEQYF.

This chain uses TRBV6-2 or TRBV6-3 with TRBJ1-2, with a tentative D call TRBD1 (5 bases). In germline, CDR1 is MNHEY, CDR2 SVGEGT. The CDR3 is made up of 14 amino acids. Deletions cut 2 bases from V and 5 bases from J, with 12 bases between. The CDR3 nucleotides read TGTGCCAGCAGTTACGACGGGGGGGGGTATGGCTACACCTTC. Encoded protein: CASSYDGGGYGYTF.

V gene TRBV19 combines with J gene TRBJ1-2; TRBD1 is a possible D gene (5 bases). Trimming removed 5 bases at V and 0 bases at J, with 19 bases between. The germline gives CDR1 LNHDA, CDR2 SQIVND (reference sequence). CDR3 size: 17 residues. Written as DNA, the CDR3 is TGTGCCAGTAGTTCGTCGTCGGGACGGTCACCTAACTATGGCTACACCTTC. It yields the protein CASSSSSGRSPNYGYTF.

This clonotype has at least ten counts. The CDR3, as DNA: TGTGCCACCAGCAGAGGCAGTGCAACTAATGAAAAACTGTTTTTT. Amino acids: CATSRGSATNEKLFF. J is TRBJ1-4 and V is TRBV15; D is unresolved. V lost 1 base to trimming and J lost 0 bases, with 6 bases between them. The CDR3 consists of 15 residues. Germline CDR1 and CDR2: LNHNV and YYDKDF (reference sequence).

This clonotype has ten or more counts. The V gene is TRBV6-5, the J gene TRBJ1-2; unclear D gene. The germline gives CDR1 MNHEY, CDR2 SVGAGI. V lost 4 bases and J lost 1, with 19 bases in between. There are 17 residues in the CDR3. CDR3 in amino acids: CASSSLLDLVLNYGYTF. The CDR3 region has the DNA TGTGCCAGCAGTTCCTTACTCGACTTGGTTCTTAACTATGGCTACACCTTC.

V and J are TRBV7-8 and TRBJ1-1; a possible D gene is TRBD1 (5 bases). V lost 4 bases to trimming and J lost 5 bases, with 20 bases between them. CDR3 length: 16 amino acids. Germline V lookup: CDR1 SGHVS, CDR2 FQNEAQ. CDR3 nucleotides: TGTGCCAGCAGCTCCGCAACTGGGGGGTCGGAAACTGAAGCTTTCTTT. Translated: CASSSATGGSETEAFF.

This clonotype was counted only a few times. The chain carries TRBV5-1 and TRBJ2-2, with a tentative D call TRBD1 (5 bases). The CDR3 spans 15 residues. Germline V gene data show CDR1 as SGHRS and CDR2 as YFSETQ. V was clipped by 4 bases and J by 0 bases, with 10 bases between them. The CDR3 is CASSPDTSNTGELFF. In DNA, the CDR3 is TGCGCCAGCAGCCCGGACACCTCGAACACCGGGGAGCTGTTTTTT.

The rearrangement links TRBV15 to TRBJ1-5; D unclear. Trimming left V 0 bases short and J 5 bases short, with 11 bases between. CDR1 and CDR2 from the germline V gene are LNHNV and YYDKDF (reference sequence). This CDR3 is 15 amino acids long. In DNA, the CDR3 is TGTGCCACCAGCAGAGATCAGAAGTCGGATCAGCCCCAGCATTTT. Its translation: CATSRDQKSDQPQHF.

This clonotype was observed at least ten times. The chain uses TRBV27 and TRBJ1-2; D is possibly TRBD1 (6 bases). The CDR3 covers 15 residues. Germline CDR1 is MNHEY and CDR2 is SMNVEV (reference sequence). Trimming cost V 5 bases and J 4 bases, with 17 bases left between them. The CDR3 sequence is CASSPQVDRIYGYTF. CDR3 bases: TGTGCCAGCAGTCCTCAGGTTGACAGGATCTATGGCTACACCTTC.

The gene calls are TRBV2 and TRBJ2-2; 8 bases are a match to TRBD2. V shed 7 bases and J 3 bases; nucleotides not matched to a gene: 4. Germline V lookup: CDR1 SNHLY, CDR2 FYNNEI. The CDR3 has 14 amino acids. The CDR3 DNA reads TGTGCCAGCACTCGGGAGGGGTACACCGGGGAGCTGTTTTTT. This sequence encodes CASTREGYTGELFF.

The J gene is TRBJ2-3, the V gene TRBV7-2, with 7 bases identical to TRBD2. V shed 0 bases, J shed 6 bases, and the junction held 9 bases outside the gene matches. Germline V gene data show CDR1 as SGHTA and CDR2 as FQGNSA. This CDR3 has 16 residues. The CDR3: CASSLATGGRRDTQYF. The CDR3 nucleotides are TGTGCCAGCAGCTTAGCAACGGGAGGAAGGCGGGATACGCAGTATTTT.

This clonotype was found many times. The rearrangement joins TRBV6-5 to TRBJ1-5, with D possibly being TRBD1 (5 bases). The germline V gene has CDR1 MNHEY and CDR2 SVGAGI. V lost 0 bases to trimming and J lost 2 bases, with 11 bases between them. The CDR3 spans 16 residues. As DNA, the CDR3 is TGTGCCAGCAGTTACTCGGACAACCTCGGCAATCAGCCCCAGCATTTT. This gives the protein CASSYSDNLGNQPQHF.

The gene calls are TRBV7-9 and TRBJ1-2, with TRBD1 matching over 8 bases. The trim removed 5 bases at V and 3 bases at J, leaving 5 bases unmatched. The germline gives CDR1 SEHNR, CDR2 FQNEAQ (reference sequence). This CDR3 region has 14 residues. In nucleotides, the CDR3 is TGTGCCAGCAGCCAATCGGACAGGGACTATGGCTACACCTTC. Protein product: CASSQSDRDYGYTF.

This clonotype has ten or more counts. The rearrangement links TRBV6-1 to TRBJ2-5; TRBD2 matches 8 bases. The CDR3 extends over 15 amino acids. J gave up 0 bases and V 6 bases, and 6 bases lay outside the gene matches. CDR1 is MNHNS, CDR2 SASEGT, per germline. In DNA form, the CDR3 reads TGTGCCAGCAGCTTGGGACTAGATTACCAAGAGACCCAGTACTTC. It codes for CASSLGLDYQETQYF.

This clonotype was seen many times. The junction does not match germline at one end; this may be a read error. The chain recombines TRBV2 with TRBJ2-7; TRBD1 might be the D (6 bases). CDR1 and CDR2 from the germline V gene are SNHLY and FYNNEI. The CDR3 totals 17 residues. The CDR3 region is CASTETGLQAMRDEQYF. For the CDR3, the DNA is TGTGCCAGCACTGAAACAGGGTTACAGGCCATGAGGGACGAGCAGTACTTC.

A few counts support this clonotype. The J gene is TRBJ2-5, the V gene TRBV7-9; TRBD1 matches at 9 bases. There are 17 residues in the CDR3. Per the germline V gene, CDR1 is SEHNR and CDR2 is FQNEAQ (reference sequence). Unmatched junction bases numbered 13, after V lost 4 bases and J lost 4 bases. This chain's CDR3 is CASSSRTTGGLGETQYF. The DNA of the CDR3 is TGTGCCAGCAGCTCCCGAACAACAGGGGGCCTTGGAGAGACCCAGTACTTC.

Many counts were recorded for this clonotype. The rearrangement joins TRBV7-2 to TRBJ1-1; no firm D call. With 0 bases removed from V and 5 bases from J, the gap between germline ends came to 7 bases. CDR3 size: 13 residues. Germline CDR1 SGHTA, CDR2 FQGNSA. The CDR3 spells CASSLAGRTEAFF. CDR3 DNA: TGTGCCAGCAGCTTAGCAGGACGAACTGAAGCTTTCTTT.

This sequence joins TRBV5-1 and TRBJ2-1, with TRBD2 matching over 9 bases. The CDR3 has 17 amino acids. In germline, CDR1 is SGHRS, CDR2 YFSETQ. After removal of 3 bases from V and 2 bases from J, the junction contained 9 bases not matched to a gene. The CDR3 loop is CASSYLGGRATYNEQFF. As DNA, the CDR3 is TGCGCCAGCAGCTACCTGGGCGGGAGGGCCACCTACAATGAGCAGTTCTTC.

This sequence joins TRBV5-8 and TRBJ2-5, with TRBD2 as a possible D gene (6 bases). The length of the CDR3 is 15 residues. The germline CDR1 and CDR2 sequences are SGHTS and YDEGEE. The germline V and J ends were trimmed by 1 base and 3 bases, with 13 bases remaining between them. The CDR3 DNA sequence: TGTGCCAGCAGCTTGATGACTAGGAGAGAAGAGACCCAGTACTTC. Its translation is CASSLMTRREETQYF.

The chain employs TRBV6-2 or TRBV6-3 and TRBJ2-1, with TRBD2 as a possible D gene (5 bases). Per the germline V gene, CDR1 is MNHEY and CDR2 is SVGEGT. The CDR3 spans 13 residues. Trimming pared 6 bases from V and 4 bases from J, leaving 10 bases between. The CDR3 loop reads CASSLRAYNEQFF. In nucleotides, the CDR3 is TGTGCCAGCAGCCTGAGGGCGTACAATGAGCAGTTCTTC.

This clonotype was recorded a few times. CDR3 DNA sequence: TGCGCCAGCAGCCAAGAGGACCGCGAAAATCAGCCCCAGCATTTT. It specifies CASSQEDRENQPQHF. V and J are TRBV4-3 and TRBJ1-5; D is undetermined. Germline CDR1 is LGHNA and CDR2 is YSLEER. The CDR3 is made up of 15 amino acids. V lost 0 bases and J 4 bases, leaving 10 bases between the germline ends.

V is TRBV27 and J is TRBJ1-4; no reliable D call. The V end lost 1 base, the J end lost 0 bases, and 9 bases lay between the germline ends. This CDR3 contains 16 residues. Germline-derived CDR1 and CDR2 are MNHEY and SMNVEV (reference sequence). CDR3 amino acids: CASSLWYSSTNEKLFF. CDR3 DNA sequence: TGTGCCAGCAGTTTATGGTACAGCTCAACTAATGAAAAACTGTTTTTT.

This chain connects TRBV6-5 to TRBJ2-7; maybe TRBD1 (6 bases). Per the germline V gene, CDR1 is MNHEY and CDR2 is SVGAGI. V dropped 0 bases and J dropped 2 bases, with 14 bases sitting between them. This CDR3 has 16 amino acids. The CDR3 protein is CASSYSISTGTYEQYF. The DNA of the CDR3 is TGTGCCAGCAGTTACTCGATTTCTACAGGGACCTACGAGCAGTACTTC.

The sample holds many counts of this clonotype. V usage is TRBV3-1 and J usage is TRBJ2-7; no definite D call. Trimming stripped 0 bases from V and 6 bases from J, with 12 bases between. Germline V lookup: CDR1 LGHDT, CDR2 YNNKEL (reference sequence). This CDR3 comprises 14 residues. CDR3 in DNA: TGTGCCAGCAGCCAAGATGGACGGAGAGGCGAGCAGTACTTC. As protein: CASSQDGRRGEQYF.

The chain uses TRBV7-6 and TRBJ1-2; TRBD1 might be the D (6 bases). CDR3 size: 18 residues. The germline gives CDR1 SGHVS, CDR2 FNYEAQ. Trimming pared 2 bases from V and 3 bases from J, leaving 22 bases between. This chain's CDR3 is CASSLRIQNTGHDYGYTF. CDR3 DNA: TGTGCCAGCAGCTTAAGGATACAAAATACAGGGCATGACTATGGCTACACCTTC.

At least ten counts were recorded for this clonotype. This chain uses TRBV30 with TRBJ1-1; possibly TRBD1 for D (6 bases). Germline CDR1 GTSNPN, CDR2 SVGIG (reference sequence). The CDR3 covers 13 residues. V gave up 4 bases and J gave up 7 bases, with 16 bases separating them. The CDR3 DNA follows: TGTGCCTGGAACTCTCAGGGGAAGGGTGAAGCTTTCTTT. Amino acid sequence: CAWNSQGKGEAFF.

The chain uses TRBV20-1 and TRBJ2-7; 10 bases are shared with TRBD2. Per the germline V gene, CDR1 is DFQATT and CDR2 is SNEGSKA (reference sequence). The CDR3 consists of 15 residues. The trim removed 3 bases at V and 0 bases at J, leaving 5 bases unmatched. As DNA, the CDR3 is TGCAGTGCTAGCCCTAGCGGGAGTTTCTCCTACGAGCAGTACTTC. It translates to CSASPSGSFSYEQYF.

In its sample, this clonotype was seen many times. The V gene is TRBV28, the J gene TRBJ2-7; 7 bases are a match to TRBD2. The V gene's germline CDR1 is MDHEN and CDR2 SYDVKM. The CDR3 covers 11 residues. The DNA for the CDR3 is TGTCGAAGCGGGAATAACTACGAGCAGTACTTC. It codes for CRSGNNYEQYF.

In this sample, this clonotype turned up once. The chain links TRBV6-5 to TRBJ2-2, with TRBD1 as a possible D gene (6 bases). This CDR3 contains 14 residues. V lost 5 bases and J 4 bases, leaving 11 bases between the germline ends. Per germline, CDR1 MNHEY and CDR2 SVGAGI. CDR3 in amino acids: CASSGQRLTGELFF. The DNA for the CDR3 is TGTGCCAGCAGTGGACAGCGCCTCACCGGGGAGCTGTTTTTT.

To note about this clonotype: A much larger clone is a single base away; this may be a read error. V usage is TRBV27 and J usage is TRBJ2-6, with D perhaps TRBD1 (6 bases). CDR3 length equals 16 residues. Germline V CDR1 and CDR2: MNHEY, SMNVEV (reference sequence). The CDR3 sequence is CASSSQGSGRANALTF. The CDR3 DNA is TGTGCCAGCAGTTCACAGGGATCGGGTAGGGCCAACGCCCTGACTTTC.

In this sample, this clonotype turned up a few times. CDR3 sequence (DNA): TGCAGTGCTGGACGCGATGGCTACACCTTC. Translation: CSAGRDGYTF. The chain links TRBV20-1 to TRBJ1-2; D is undetermined. The CDR3 has 10 amino acids. Trimming cost V 5 bases and J 6 bases, with 7 bases left between them. The germline V gene has CDR1 DFQATT and CDR2 SNEGSKA (reference sequence).